The rows below give T cell receptor beta chains drawn from one sample of a study of blood T cell repertoires in COVID-19. Here immunoSEQ multiplex PCR was the method, and the copy in TCRdb shows in-frame clones only, minus some. This sample carries approximately 350,000 clones, around 90% of them seen once, and the ten largest clones take under 3.5%. Sequencing was carried out using peripheral blood. These receptor sequences come from a woman aged 18-29 years who had recovered from COVID-19. Each CDR3 is given with its conserved first and last residue. The D gene is left open where the match is weak. Some rows mark clone size as missing; the rest say once, few, many or name a class of expanded clone.

cdr3_nt cdr3_aa d_call clone_size j_call v_call
TGTGCCAGCAGCCAGTTAAACTATGGCTACACCTTC CASSQLNYGYTF . . TRBJ1-2 TRBV3-1/TRBV3-2
TGTGCCAGCATGGACAGGGTTAATGAAAAACTGTTTTTT CASMDRVNEKLFF TRBD1 . TRBJ1-4 TRBV12-3/TRBV12-4
TGTGCCATCAGTGAGTTTGGGACTAGCGGGAGCGGTGAGACCCAGTACTTC CAISEFGTSGSGETQYF TRBD2 . TRBJ2-5 TRBV10-3
TGTGCCAGCAGCTTAGATGGGGACAGGGGTCGAGATACGCAGTATTTT CASSLDGDRGRDTQYF TRBD1 once TRBJ2-3 TRBV11-3
TGTGCCTGGAGTGTTGGGCTAGCGGGCCCAGATACGCAGTATTTT CAWSVGLAGPDTQYF TRBD2 . TRBJ2-3 TRBV30
TGTGCCAGCAGCTTAGGATTGGGGGAGGGCGAGGCAGATACGCAGTATTTT CASSLGLGEGEADTQYF TRBD2 . TRBJ2-3 TRBV7-8
TGCGCCAGCAGCCAAGAAGACGGAATTAGAGGAGATACGCAGTATTTT CASSQEDGIRGDTQYF . . TRBJ2-3 TRBV4-3
TGTGCCAGCAGCCCTAGCGTGCCAGCTACGCAGTATTTT CASSPSVPATQYF . . TRBJ2-3 TRBV9
TGTGCCAGTAAATCGGAGTGGGGCACAGATACGCAGTATTTT CASKSEWGTDTQYF . . TRBJ2-3 TRBV19
TGTGCCACCAGTGCTAGGAATCAGCCCCAGCATTTT CATSARNQPQHF . . TRBJ1-5 TRBV24-1
TGTGCCTGGAGTGCGGAATGGGGGGGTGGAGAAAAACTGTTTTTT CAWSAEWGGGEKLFF . . TRBJ1-4 TRBV30
TGTGCCAGCAGCCCCGGGACTTCGGGCTACACCTTC CASSPGTSGYTF . . TRBJ1-2 TRBV3-1/TRBV3-2
TGTGCCAGCTCAGCGGGACAGGGTGGGGCCAACGTCCTGACTTTC CASSAGQGGANVLTF TRBD1 . TRBJ2-6 TRBV18